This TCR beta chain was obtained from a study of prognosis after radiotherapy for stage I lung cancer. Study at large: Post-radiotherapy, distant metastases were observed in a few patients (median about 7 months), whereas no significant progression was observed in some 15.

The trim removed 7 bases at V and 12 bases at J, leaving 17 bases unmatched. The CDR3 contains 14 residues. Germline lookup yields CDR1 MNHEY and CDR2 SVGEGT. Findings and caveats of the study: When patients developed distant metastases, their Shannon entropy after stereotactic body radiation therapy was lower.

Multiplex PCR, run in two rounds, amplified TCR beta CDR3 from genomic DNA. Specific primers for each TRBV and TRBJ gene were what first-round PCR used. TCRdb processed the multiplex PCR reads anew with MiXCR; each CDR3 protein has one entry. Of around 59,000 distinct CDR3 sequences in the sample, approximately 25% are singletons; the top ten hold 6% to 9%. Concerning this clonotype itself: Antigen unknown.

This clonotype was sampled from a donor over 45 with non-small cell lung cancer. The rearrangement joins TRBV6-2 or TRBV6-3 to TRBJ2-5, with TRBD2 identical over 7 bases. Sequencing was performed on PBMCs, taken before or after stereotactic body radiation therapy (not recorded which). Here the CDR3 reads CASTYRGGGETKYF. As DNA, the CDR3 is TGTGCCAGCACCTACCGCGGCGGGGGTGAGACAAAGTACTTC.